The 30 T cell receptor beta chains listed next were all sequenced from one sample in a study of Ad26.COV2.S vaccination and SARS-CoV-2 variants. The repertoire was sequenced with immunoSEQ multiplex PCR; TCRdb's copy has only in-frame clones and lacks some. The table includes approximately 90,000 clones, more than 70% detected once. This material consisted of peripheral blood, taken after recovery from COVID-19. These receptors were obtained from a human donor who had recovered from COVID-19.

The gene calls are TRBV7-8 and TRBJ1-5; no reliable D call. This CDR3 comprises 17 residues. The V end was cut by 1 base, the J end by 4 bases, with 17 bases between. Germline V lookup: CDR1 SGHVS, CDR2 FQNEAQ. The CDR3 bases are TGTGCCAGCAGCTTAGTATTGGGGTTCTGGGAGAATCAGCCCCAGCATTTT. As protein: CASSLVLGFWENQPQHF.

The chain employs TRBV5-4 and TRBJ2-3; TRBD1 might be the D (5 bases). The CDR3 covers 13 residues. CDR1 and CDR2 (germline): SGHNT, YYREEE (reference sequence). The V end was cut by 1 base, the J end by 3 bases, with 6 bases between. DNA of the CDR3: TGTGCCAGCAGCTTGCAGGGAACAGATACGCAGTATTTT. Its translation: CASSLQGTDTQYF.

The rearrangement links TRBV3-1 (or the pseudogene TRBV3-2) to TRBJ1-2; D gene unclear. Germline V CDR1 and CDR2: LGHDT, YNNKEL (reference sequence). The CDR3 has 15 amino acids. Trimming cost V 4 bases and J 2 bases, with 14 bases left between them. CDR3 sequence (DNA): TGTGCCAGCAGCCCAACGATCCAGGCGAACTATGGCTACACCTTC. It translates to CASSPTIQANYGYTF.

This chain connects TRBV9 to TRBJ1-1, with D maybe TRBD1 (5 bases). The CDR3 extends over 12 amino acids. V shed 3 bases and J shed 6 bases, with 9 bases lying between them. From germline, CDR1 is SGDLS and CDR2 YYNGEE. The CDR3 region is CASSEQGPEAFF. DNA of the CDR3: TGTGCCAGCAGCGAGCAGGGTCCTGAAGCTTTCTTT.

V usage is TRBV6-2 or TRBV6-3 and J usage is TRBJ1-1; TRBD1 matches 9 bases. The CDR3 extends over 18 amino acids. CDR1 and CDR2 from the germline V gene are MNHEY and SVGEGT. Unmatched junction bases numbered 12, after V lost 4 bases and J lost 0 bases. The CDR3: CASSSLDRGKNVNTEAFF. The CDR3 DNA is TGTGCCAGCAGTTCGCTCGACAGGGGGAAGAATGTGAACACTGAAGCTTTCTTT.

In this sample, this clone turned up a few times. This chain's CDR3 is CASGLVEAQYF. CDR3 in DNA: TGTGCTAGTGGTTTGGTAGAAGCCCAGTACTTC. The chain is built from TRBV12-5 and TRBJ2-5, with unresolved D. The V end was cut by 0 bases, the J end by 9 bases, with 5 bases between. The CDR3 has 11 amino acids. Germline V gene data show CDR1 as LGHNT and CDR2 as FRNRAP.

The chain couples TRBV7-9 to TRBJ2-5; no firm D call. Trimming cost V 5 bases and J 1 base, with 14 bases left between them. The CDR3 contains 15 residues. Germline V gives CDR1 SEHNR, CDR2 FQNEAQ (reference sequence). This CDR3 reads CASSPPVATQETQYF. CDR3 DNA: TGTGCCAGCAGCCCCCCGGTAGCAACCCAAGAGACCCAGTACTTC.

The J gene is TRBJ1-1, the V gene TRBV28; 7 bases fit TRBD1. J gave up 5 bases and V 3 bases, and 9 bases lay outside the gene matches. Germline CDR1 reads MDHEN; CDR2 reads SYDVKM. The CDR3 is made up of 15 amino acids. CDR3 nucleotide sequence: TGTGCCAGCAGTTTCTTCAACAGGGGTGGAACTGAAGCTTTCTTT. The encoded protein is CASSFFNRGGTEAFF.

V gene TRBV28 combines with J gene TRBJ2-7; 9 bases are shared with TRBD1. This CDR3 is built from 15 residues. Looked up from germline, CDR1 is MDHEN and CDR2 is SYDVKM. V shed 5 bases and J 3 bases; nucleotides not matched to a gene: 8. The CDR3 sequence is CASSHRTGEGYEQYF. CDR3 DNA sequence: TGTGCCAGCAGTCACCGGACAGGGGAGGGCTACGAGCAGTACTTC.

This chain connects TRBV5-1 to TRBJ2-5; TRBD2 might be the D (7 bases). CDR3 length: 15 residues. Looked up from germline, CDR1 is SGHRS and CDR2 is YFSETQ. V was trimmed by 3 bases and J by 4 bases, leaving 16 bases between them. In nucleotides, the CDR3 is TGCGCCAGCAGCTCAGTGCGGGGGCAACTAGAGACCCAGTACTTC. Translating it yields CASSSVRGQLETQYF. Together with reference TRBV5-1 and TRBJ2-5, the CDR3 gives the full variable domain: KAGVTQTPRYLIKTRGQQVTLSCSPISGHRSVSWYQQTPGQGLQFLFEYFSETQRNKGNFPGRFSGRQFSNSRSEMNVSTLELGDSALYLCASSSVRGQLETQYFGPGTRLLVL.

The chain employs TRBV12-3 or TRBV12-4 and TRBJ2-7; no clear D gene. This CDR3 comprises 13 residues. The germline V and J ends were trimmed by 9 bases and 1 base, with 13 bases remaining between them. CDR3 nucleotide sequence: TGTGCCAGTCGTAACGGCCGATCCTACGAGCAGTACTTC. It encodes CASRNGRSYEQYF.

The chain uses TRBV4-1 and TRBJ1-5; no clear D gene. This CDR3 contains 14 residues. The germline gives CDR1 MGHRA, CDR2 YSYEKL. The ends were cut back, 1 base at V and 3 bases at J, with 7 bases in the middle. CDR3 in DNA: TGCGCCAGCAGCCAAGCCGGCTCCAATCAGCCCCAGCATTTT. Amino acid sequence: CASSQAGSNQPQHF.

The rearrangement joins TRBV3-1 (or the pseudogene TRBV3-2) to TRBJ1-2; D possibly corresponds to TRBD1 (5 bases). Between the trimmed V and J ends, which lost 4 bases and 1 base, there was a span of 16 bases. The CDR3 loop spans 16 amino acids. Germline V lookup: CDR1 LGHDT, CDR2 YNNKEL (reference sequence). CDR3 sequence reads: CASSLQVSTINYGYTF. In DNA, the CDR3 is TGTGCCAGCAGCCTACAGGTTTCGACCATTAACTATGGCTACACCTTC.

The chain joins TRBV4-3 to TRBJ2-7, with D perhaps given as TRBD1 or TRBD2 (7 bases each). The germline gives CDR1 LGHNA, CDR2 YSLEER. The V and J ends lost 1 base and 3 bases respectively, with 16 bases between them. The CDR3 consists of 16 residues. The CDR3 DNA is TGCGCCAGCAGCCAAGGGGGGGGACAGCCGTTCTACGAGCAGTACTTC. This sequence encodes CASSQGGGQPFYEQYF.

V gene TRBV5-1 combines with J gene TRBJ2-1; D is ambiguous. Germline V gives CDR1 SGHRS, CDR2 YFSETQ. The CDR3 length is 18 residues. Trimming cost V 2 bases and J 7 bases, with 25 bases left between them. The CDR3 here is CASSFLSGFRSVGNEQFF. In DNA, the CDR3 is TGCGCCAGCAGCTTTCTATCAGGATTCCGCAGTGTGGGGAATGAGCAGTTCTTC. The full variable domain, with the rest looked up from reference TRBV5-1 and TRBJ2-1, is KAGVTQTPRYLIKTRGQQVTLSCSPISGHRSVSWYQQTPGQGLQFLFEYFSETQRNKGNFPGRFSGRQFSNSRSEMNVSTLELGDSALYLCASSFLSGFRSVGNEQFFGPGTRLTVL.

The rearrangement links TRBV4-2 to TRBJ1-6, with D possibly TRBD1 on 6 matching bases. The CDR3 has 15 residues. The germline V gene has CDR1 LGHNA and CDR2 YNFKEQ. V dropped 4 bases and J dropped 10 bases, with 17 bases sitting between them. CDR3 amino acids: CASSPGPQGGSPLHF. CDR3 DNA sequence: TGTGCCAGCAGCCCGGGCCCACAGGGAGGATCACCCCTCCACTTT.

This clone was seen just once. The chain recombines TRBV25-1 with TRBJ2-1; D is perhaps TRBD2 (6 bases). This CDR3 spans 15 amino acids. V was pared by 3 bases and J by 4 bases, with 13 bases between. Germline loops: CDR1 MGHDK, CDR2 SYGVNS. This CDR3 reads CASSEVSGPYNEQFF. CDR3 sequence (DNA): TGTGCCAGCAGTGAGGTTAGCGGACCTTACAATGAGCAGTTCTTC.

The gene calls are TRBV7-9 and TRBJ2-7; D is undetermined. The V and J ends lost 5 bases and 7 bases respectively, with 12 bases between them. The CDR3 totals 12 residues. The V gene's germline CDR1 is SEHNR and CDR2 FQNEAQ (reference sequence). Written as DNA, the CDR3 is TGTGCCAGCAGCACCCGCTCCGGGGAGCAGTACTTC. This codes for CASSTRSGEQYF.

This chain connects TRBV6-6 to TRBJ1-6, with no clear D. Germline V gives CDR1 MNHNY, CDR2 SVGAGI (reference sequence). The CDR3 totals 15 residues. V was trimmed by 7 bases and J by 10 bases, leaving 20 bases between them. The CDR3 DNA sequence: TGTGCCAGCACCCCTACTCCCGGATTCACCTCACCCCTCCACTTT. Translating gives CASTPTPGFTSPLHF.

This clone showed up just a few times. The chain has TRBV9 and TRBJ2-7, with 7 bases identical to TRBD2. The CDR3 is made up of 14 amino acids. The V gene end was trimmed by 0 bases and the J gene end by 6 bases; junction bases not matched to a gene: 6. The V gene's germline CDR1 is SGDLS and CDR2 YYNGEE. The DNA of the CDR3 is TGTGCCAGCAGCGTAGTCGAAGCGGGATTCGAGCAGTACTTC. Protein product: CASSVVEAGFEQYF.

CDR3 sequence: CASSPPLNTDTQYF. As DNA, the CDR3 is TGTGCCAGCTCACCACCCCTCAATACAGATACGCAGTATTTT. V usage is TRBV18 and J usage is TRBJ2-3; D call uncertain. CDR1 and CDR2 (germline): KGHSH, LQKENI. The CDR3 has 14 residues. V was trimmed by 0 bases and J by 3 bases, leaving 7 bases between them.

The rearrangement uses TRBV11-3 and TRBJ2-1; 11 bases fit TRBD2. Germline V lookup: CDR1 SGHNT, CDR2 YENEEA. V dropped 4 bases and J dropped 7; count of bases not matched to a gene: 9. The length of the CDR3 is 16 residues. The CDR3 region has the DNA TGTGCCAGCAGCTCCGGCAGCCTAGCGGGAGGAAATGAGCAGTTCTTC. It translates to CASSSGSLAGGNEQFF.

The chain couples TRBV6-6 to TRBJ2-1, with 7 bases fitting TRBD2. Germline CDR1 reads MNHNY; CDR2 reads SVGAGI (reference sequence). J lost 5 bases, V lost 7 bases, and 5 bases had no gene match. The CDR3 sequence is 13 residues long. CDR3 nucleotides: TGTGCCAGCAACTCTCGGGGGGACAATGAGCAGTTCTTC. Its protein product is CASNSRGDNEQFF.

The chain links TRBV28 to TRBJ2-5, with D possibly matching TRBD1 (5 bases). V lost 3 bases and J lost 1, with 9 bases in between. CDR1 MDHEN and CDR2 SYDVKM come from the germline V gene. The CDR3 is made up of 14 amino acids. CDR3 sequence: CASSFRALQETQYF. The CDR3 DNA is TGTGCCAGCAGTTTCAGGGCCCTCCAAGAGACCCAGTACTTC.

This chain connects TRBV5-4 to TRBJ1-1; the D gene is possibly TRBD1 (5 bases). The CDR3 runs to 13 residues. Germline loops: CDR1 SGHNT, CDR2 YYREEE (reference sequence). V lost 3 bases to trimming and J lost 4 bases, with 10 bases between them. CDR3 sequence: CASSWGSVTEAFF. Written as DNA, the CDR3 is TGTGCCAGCAGCTGGGGGTCGGTCACTGAAGCTTTCTTT.

This clone came up once. The genes are TRBV19 and TRBJ2-1; 10 positions agree with TRBD2. Germline CDR1 LNHDA, CDR2 SQIVND (reference sequence). The V segment lost 6 bases and the J segment 3 bases; nucleotides outside the gene matches: 5. The CDR3 runs 15 residues. CDR3 sequence: CASRVTSGIYNEQFF. The CDR3 DNA follows: TGTGCCAGTAGGGTTACTAGCGGGATCTACAATGAGCAGTTCTTC.

This clone was observed a few times. V gene TRBV27 combines with J gene TRBJ2-5; TRBD1 agrees at 7 bases. Germline CDR1 is MNHEY and CDR2 is SMNVEV (reference sequence). The CDR3 extends over 13 amino acids. After removal of 2 bases from V and 4 bases from J, the junction contained 1 base not matched to a gene. The CDR3 DNA sequence: TGTGCCAGCAGTTTAGGACAGGTAGAGACCCAGTACTTC. This sequence encodes CASSLGQVETQYF.

On this clone: The DNA is left out, because the CDR3 cannot be placed on it with certainty; the CDR3 is given as TCRdb lists it. The chain combines TRBV11-2 with TRBJ2-7; the table's D gene call, TRBD2, was not cross checked with the DNA. Germline V CDR1 and CDR2: SGHAT, FQNNGV. The CDR3 contains 15 residues when both ends are counted. This CDR3 reads CASSFGPGIYETQYF.

This clone was counted a few times. V is TRBV27 and J is TRBJ1-4, with a weak D call TRBD1 (5 bases). Trimming shortened V by 2 bases and J by 12 bases, and 16 bases separated the two germline ends. This CDR3 has 14 amino acids. CDR1 MNHEY and CDR2 SMNVEV come from the germline V gene (reference sequence). CDR3 coding DNA: TGTGCCAGCAGTTTAAGCGCAGGGTATCCCCAACTGTTTTTT. Amino acid sequence: CASSLSAGYPQLFF.

This clone was detected a few times. The chain uses TRBV7-9 and TRBJ2-1; 9 nucleotides agree with TRBD2. V lost 2 bases to trimming and J lost 6 bases; unmatched junction nucleotides: 14. The length of the CDR3 is 18 residues. Germline V gives CDR1 SEHNR, CDR2 FQNEAQ (reference sequence). CDR3 DNA: TGTGCCAGCAGCTTACCGTTTCGGATTAGCGGGAGAGCCAATGAGCAGTTCTTC. Residues: CASSLPFRISGRANEQFF.